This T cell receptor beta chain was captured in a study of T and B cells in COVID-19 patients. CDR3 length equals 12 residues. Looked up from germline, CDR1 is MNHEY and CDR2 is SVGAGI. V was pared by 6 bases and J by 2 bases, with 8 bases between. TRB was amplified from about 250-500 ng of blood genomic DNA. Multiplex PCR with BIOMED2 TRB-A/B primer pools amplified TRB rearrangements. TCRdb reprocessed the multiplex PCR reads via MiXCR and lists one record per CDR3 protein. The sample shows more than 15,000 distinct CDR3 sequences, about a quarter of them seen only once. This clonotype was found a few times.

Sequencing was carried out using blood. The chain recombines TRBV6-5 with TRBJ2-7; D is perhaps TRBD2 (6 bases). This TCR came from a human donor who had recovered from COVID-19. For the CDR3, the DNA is TGTGCCAGCAGGGAGGGAACCTACGAGCAGTACTTC. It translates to CASREGTYEQYF.